The rows below give T cell receptor beta chains drawn from one sample of a study of blood T cells in healthy people across ages. TCRdb used MiXCR to reprocess the 5' RACE reads, holding one entry per CDR3 protein. The data contain around 800,000 distinct CDR3 sequences, under 30% of them seen just once; the ten biggest clones take up 2.5% to 3.5%. Separately, the same data were catalogued under a study of T cells of mothers and their children.

Sequencing input: blood. The receptors were gathered from a boy between 10 and 17 years old in good health. CDR3s include the opening cysteine and the closing phenylalanine or tryptophan. The D gene is left open where the match is weak. Clone size is shown for a subset of rows, as once, few, many or a class of expanded clone.

V gene	D gene	clone size	J gene	CDR3 DNA	CDR3 protein
TRBV15	NA	NA	TRBJ1-6	TGTGCCACCAGCAGAGACAGGGGCGAACCCCTCCACTTT	CATSRDRGEPLHF
TRBV24-1	TRBD1	few	TRBJ1-2	TGTGCCACCAGTGACGCGACAGGGGTCTATGGCTACACCTTC	CATSDATGVYGYTF
TRBV29-1	TRBD1	NA	TRBJ2-4	TGCAGCGTAGGGACAGGGATCAGTCTGGACATTCAGTACTTC	CSVGTGISLDIQYF
TRBV5-1	NA	NA	TRBJ2-1	TGCGCCAGCAGCATCCAACCACAGGGAAGCTCCTACAACGAGCAGTTCTTC	CASSIQPQGSSYNEQFF
TRBV29-1	NA	NA	TRBJ2-5	TGCAGCGTTGATAATCTGCGGGATTTGACAGGTTTGGGGCAGTACTTC	CSVDNLRDLTGLGQYF
TRBV7-9	NA	NA	TRBJ1-2	TGTGCCAGCAGCTCGCAATTGACAGAACCACTATATGGCTTCACCTTC	CASSSQLTEPLYGFTF
TRBV20-1	TRBD2	NA	TRBJ2-2	TGCAGTGCTAGAGATCGGGGGGTAACCGGGGAGCTGTTTTTT	CSARDRGVTGELFF
TRBV7-9	NA	NA	TRBJ2-7	TGTGCCAGCGGGGGCTCTCCTAACGAGCAGTACTTC	CASGGSPNEQYF
TRBV6-5	NA	NA	TRBJ1-3	TGTGCCAGCAGTTACTCGAGGGGGATTACTGGAAACACCATATATTTT	CASSYSRGITGNTIYF
TRBV7-8	TRBD1	NA	TRBJ2-1	TGTGCCAGCAGCTTCCCGACAGGGAGCAATGGGCAGTTCTTC	CASSFPTGSNGQFF
TRBV20-1	NA	NA	TRBJ1-2	TGCAGTCCCGGCCAAGGCTACACCTTC	CSPGQGYTF
TRBV10-3	TRBD1	few	TRBJ2-6	TGTGCCGTCGGGACAGGGGATTTTGGGGCCAACGTCCTGACTTTC	CAVGTGDFGANVLTF
TRBV12-3/TRBV12-4	TRBD1	few	TRBJ2-7	TGTGCCAGCAGCCTCGGACAGGACTCCTACGAGCAGTACTTC	CASSLGQDSYEQYF
TRBV6-6	NA	few	TRBJ1-3	TGTGCCAGCAGTTACGAGCGGGGGCCTGGAAACACCATATATTTT	CASSYERGPGNTIYF
TRBV28	NA	many	TRBJ2-5	TGTGCCAGCCCCTTCTTACAAACAGGGAAGTCGGTCCAAGAGACCCAGTACTTC	CASPFLQTGKSVQETQYF
TRBV24-1	TRBD1	NA	TRBJ1-2	TGTGCCACCAGTGGACCCGGACAGGGGGTAGAGAATAGCTATGGCTACACCTTC	CATSGPGQGVENSYGYTF
TRBV12-3/TRBV12-4	NA	NA	TRBJ2-2	TGTGCCAGCAGGGTTGGACAGAACACCGGGGAGCTGTTTTTT	CASRVGQNTGELFF
TRBV30	TRBD2	few	TRBJ2-5	TGTGCCTGGAGTCAGGGACTAGCGTACAAGACCCAGTACTTC	CAWSQGLAYKTQYF
TRBV4-2	NA	many	TRBJ2-1	TGTGCCAGCAGCCAAGATCTAGACAATGAGCAGTTCTTC	CASSQDLDNEQFF
TRBV5-1	NA	few	TRBJ2-2	TGCGCCAGCAGCCCCCTTCCGGGGAACACCGGGGAGCTGTTTTTT	CASSPLPGNTGELFF
TRBV2	NA	NA	TRBJ2-3	TGTGCCAGCAGTGAAGAGGGTAGAAAAGTCACAGATACGCAGTATTTT	CASSEEGRKVTDTQYF
TRBV13	NA	NA	TRBJ2-3	TGTGCCAGCAGCCCCTTGGCGGGCCGTCAGTATTTT	CASSPLAGRQYF
TRBV6-4	TRBD2	few	TRBJ2-1	TGTGCCAGCAGCACGACTAGCGGGGGGCTCTACAATGAGCAGTTCTTC	CASSTTSGGLYNEQFF
TRBV9	TRBD1	NA	TRBJ1-2	TGTGCCAGCAGCGTGGAGCCCCACAGGGGCGACTATGGCTACACCTTC	CASSVEPHRGDYGYTF